This T cell receptor beta chain appears in the sequencing data of a study of blood T cell repertoires in COVID-19. Study in general: Samples representing acute and convalescent COVID-19 were sourced from the United States, Italy and Spain. PBMCs, B-cell-depleted T cells, or T cells were the source of the cDNA or gDNA that made up the material.

The assay was immunoSEQ multiplex PCR, and TCRdb's table has in-frame clones only and misses some. The table has under 140,000 clones, 88% seen once. This TCR came from a woman aged 50 to 65 with acute or convalescent COVID-19. The sequenced material came from peripheral blood.

The CDR3 is CASSTTGERQYF. CDR3 DNA: TGTGCCAGTAGTACGACAGGAGAACGGCAGTATTTT. The gene calls are TRBV19 and TRBJ2-3, with D possibly matching TRBD1 (6 bases). V gave up 4 bases and J gave up 11 bases, with 13 bases separating them. From germline, CDR1 is LNHDA and CDR2 SQIVND (reference sequence). The CDR3 has 12 amino acids.